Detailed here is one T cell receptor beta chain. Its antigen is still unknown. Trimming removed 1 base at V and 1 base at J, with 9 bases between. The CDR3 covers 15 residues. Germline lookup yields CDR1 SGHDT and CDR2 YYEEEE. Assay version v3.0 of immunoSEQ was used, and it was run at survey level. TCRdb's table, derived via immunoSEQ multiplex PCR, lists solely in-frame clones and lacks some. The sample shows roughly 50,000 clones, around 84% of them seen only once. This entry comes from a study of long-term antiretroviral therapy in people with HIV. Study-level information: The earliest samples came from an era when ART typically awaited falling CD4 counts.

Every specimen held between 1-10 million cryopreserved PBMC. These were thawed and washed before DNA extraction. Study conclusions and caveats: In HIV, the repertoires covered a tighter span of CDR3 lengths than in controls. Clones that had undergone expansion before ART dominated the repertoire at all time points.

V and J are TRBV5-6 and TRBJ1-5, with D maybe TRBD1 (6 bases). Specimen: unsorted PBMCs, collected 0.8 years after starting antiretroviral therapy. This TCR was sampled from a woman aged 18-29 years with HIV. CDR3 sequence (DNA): TGTGCCAGCAGCTTGATGGGGGCGAGCAATCAGCCCCAGCATTTT. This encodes CASSLMGASNQPQHF.